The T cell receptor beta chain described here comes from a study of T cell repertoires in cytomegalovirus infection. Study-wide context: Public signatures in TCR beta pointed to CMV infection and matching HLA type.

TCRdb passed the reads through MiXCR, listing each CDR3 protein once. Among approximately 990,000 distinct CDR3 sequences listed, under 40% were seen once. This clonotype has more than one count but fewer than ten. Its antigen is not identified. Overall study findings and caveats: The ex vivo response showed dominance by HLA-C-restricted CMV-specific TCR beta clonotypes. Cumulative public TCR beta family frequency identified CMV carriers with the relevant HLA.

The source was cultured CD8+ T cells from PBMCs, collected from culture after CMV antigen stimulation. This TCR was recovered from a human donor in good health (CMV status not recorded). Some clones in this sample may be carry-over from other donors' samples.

The CDR3 reads CASSGQGVGTDTQYF. In nucleotides, the CDR3 is TGTGCCAGTAGTGGACAGGGGGTGGGCACAGATACGCAGTATTTT. The chain combines TRBV19 with TRBJ2-3; 10 bases align to TRBD1. The CDR3 loop spans 15 amino acids. Trimming removed 5 bases from V and 1 base from J; junction bases left unmatched: 3. Germline V CDR1 and CDR2: LNHDA, SQIVND (reference sequence).